What follows is one TCR beta chain and its context. This sample was included in a study of shared clonotypes between healthy human individuals. Germline loops: CDR1 SGHTA, CDR2 FQGNSA. V gave up 2 bases and J gave up 0 bases, with 7 bases separating them. This CDR3 spans 15 amino acids. The protocol was immunoSEQ multiplex PCR, while the TCRdb copy is restricted to in-frame clones and leaves out a portion. Here the sample spans under 1,100,000 clones, about 70% being singletons. The genes are TRBV7-2 and TRBJ2-2; D is unresolved. The sample consisted of memory CD4+ T cells sorted from blood. Subset defined: CD45RA-negative fraction. The TCR sequence derives from a man aged 18 to 30 in good health. The CDR3 sequence is CASSLYVANTGELFF. CDR3 DNA sequence: TGTGCCAGCAGCTTATATGTCGCGAACACCGGGGAGCTGTTTTTT.